This TCR beta chain emerged from a study of cytomegalovirus exposure and HLA in healthy donors. Study results and caveats: In an earlier analysis, most TCR beta V segments were productive about 87% or about 30% of the time. Likely technical artifact: a cluster of highly shared sequence variants. A later analysis associated under 20,000 TCR beta sequences with HLA alleles at a 0.05 false discovery rate.

Researchers ran the PCR with 60 Vbeta and 13 Jbeta primers. Per the original methods: Per a later analysis, the number of unique TCR beta chains was 75 million to 90 million, of which some 10 million were shared. Sequencing used immunoSEQ multiplex PCR; TCRdb keeps in-frame clones, though not all of them. V, J and clone size are those of that table, while D and trimming were read from the DNA. This sample has 140,000 to 150,000 clones, with about two thirds found just once. The CDR3 totals 13 residues. Per germline, CDR1 SNHLY and CDR2 FYNNEI. V lost 3 bases to trimming and J lost 3 bases, with 8 bases between them. A note on this clone: Its antigen remains unknown.

The specimen was PBMCs. The chain couples TRBV2 to TRBJ1-1; maybe TRBD1 (6 bases). The source of this sequence is a woman aged 55-70 years in good health and CMV-seropositive. The CDR3 sequence is CASSEKGDTEAFF. CDR3 coding DNA: TGTGCCAGCAGTGAGAAGGGGGACACTGAAGCTTTCTTT.